These 21 T cell receptor beta chains were sequenced from one sample in a study of control samples from healthy donors and cancer patients (dated by TCRdb to about 2020). The library was made by the immunoSEQ multiplex PCR assay. Imported from immuneACCESS, the table was reduced by TCRdb to in-frame sequences with V and J called. These copies leave out some clones; in studies compared against another copy, an unresolved V gene accounts for under half, and the cause of the remainder is not known. Here the sample has about 59,000 clones; roughly 90% occur a single time. About 1.7% of the sample is held by the ten biggest clonotypes. Sequenced input: PBMCs. These receptors all come from a man aged 40-55 years with colorectal cancer.

The chain employs TRBV2 and TRBJ1-5, with a possible D match to TRBD1 (5 bases). Trimming shortened V by 8 bases and J by 4 bases, and 18 bases separated the two germline ends. Germline assignment: CDR1 SNHLY and CDR2 FYNNEI. The CDR3 length is 15 residues. The CDR3: CASQKVQGTNQPQHF. Here the CDR3 DNA reads TGTGCCAGCCAGAAGGTGCAGGGCACTAATCAGCCCCAGCATTTT.

This clone was seen only once. The V gene is TRBV5-8, the J gene TRBJ2-5; 8 positions agree with TRBD1. The CDR3 runs 15 residues. J was trimmed by 2 bases and V by 2 bases; bases with no gene match: 5. Per germline, CDR1 SGHTS and CDR2 YDEGEE. The CDR3 coding sequence is TGTGCCAGCAGCTTAAGGCAGGGGGCTCAAGAGACCCAGTACTTC. Translating it yields CASSLRQGAQETQYF.

This sequence joins TRBV5-1 and TRBJ1-3; D unclear. This CDR3 region has 15 residues. Germline-derived CDR1 and CDR2 are SGHRS and YFSETQ. V was clipped by 0 bases and J by 0 bases, with 7 bases between them. The chain's CDR3 is CASSLVGNSGNTIYF. CDR3 nucleotides: TGCGCCAGCAGCTTGGTAGGGAACTCTGGAAACACCATATATTTT.

This CDR3 is CASSPGVTIYF. The DNA of the CDR3 is TGTGCCAGCAGCCCGGGTGTCACCATATATTTT. This sequence joins TRBV3-1 (or the pseudogene TRBV3-2) and TRBJ1-3, with unresolved D. The CDR3 is made up of 11 amino acids. V was clipped by 4 bases and J by 9 bases, with 7 bases between them. The germline CDR1 and CDR2 sequences are LGHDT and YNNKEL (reference sequence).

CDR3 nucleotides: TGTGCCAGCAGCTTAGCGGCAGGGCCTCAGCCCCAGCATTTT. Amino acids: CASSLAAGPQPQHF. J is TRBJ1-5 and V is TRBV7-3; D perhaps matches TRBD1 (5 bases). V gave up 2 bases and J gave up 6 bases, with 11 bases separating them. The CDR3 is 14 residues long. In germline, CDR1 is SGHTA, CDR2 FQGTGA.

The rearrangement joins TRBV7-8 to TRBJ1-4; D unclear. The germline V gene encodes CDR1 SGHVS and CDR2 FQNEAQ. This CDR3 spans 12 amino acids. The V gene lost 5 bases and the J gene lost 6 bases, with 7 bases spanning the gap. The CDR3 protein is CASSTTYEKLFF. The CDR3 DNA reads TGTGCCAGCAGCACAACATATGAAAAACTGTTTTTT.

The chain uses TRBV21-1 and TRBJ2-5; the table names TRBD2, a call not compared with the DNA. TRBV21-1 is a listed pseudogene. CDR3 length equals 19 residues. Here the CDR3 DNA reads TGTGCCGGCCCTTCCACCAGAGGAGGTCGATACCGAGCCCAAGAGACCCAGTACTTC. It is translated as CAGPSTRGGRYRAQETQYF.

The rearrangement links TRBV30 to TRBJ1-2; tentatively, D is TRBD1 (5 bases). V was pared by 7 bases and J by 2 bases, with 14 bases between. The CDR3 is 13 residues long. CDR1 GTSNPN and CDR2 SVGIG come from the germline V gene (reference sequence). Here the CDR3 DNA reads TGTGCCTTTTTGGGAAAGGGGAACTATGGCTACACCTTC. It translates to CAFLGKGNYGYTF.

This clone was picked up one time. The gene calls are TRBV2 and TRBJ2-1; D is undetermined. From germline, CDR1 is SNHLY and CDR2 FYNNEI. Trimming cost V 5 bases and J 9 bases, with 8 bases left between them. CDR3 size: 11 residues. The CDR3 DNA follows: TGTGCCAGCAGTACAGAGACTGAGCAGTTCTTC. The encoded protein is CASSTETEQFF.

This sequence joins TRBV5-5 and TRBJ2-5; D is ambiguous. The CDR3 is 12 residues long. Germline-derived CDR1 and CDR2 are SGHKS and YYEKEE (reference sequence). Trimming cost V 2 bases and J 5 bases, with 7 bases left between them. The DNA of the CDR3 is TGTGCCAGCAGCTTCTCCCGTGAGACCCAGTACTTC. Protein sequence: CASSFSRETQYF.

The chain couples TRBV24-1 to TRBJ2-2; D possibly corresponds to TRBD2 (5 bases). From germline, CDR1 is KGHDR and CDR2 SFDVKD. This CDR3 contains 14 residues. Trimming shortened V by 3 bases and J by 6 bases, and 10 bases separated the two germline ends. The DNA for the CDR3 is TGTGCCACCAGTGATCCGGCGGGTCCCGGGGAGCTGTTTTTT. Residues: CATSDPAGPGELFF.

This sequence joins TRBV12-3 or TRBV12-4 and TRBJ1-2; a weak D match, TRBD1 (6 bases). The CDR3 runs to 13 residues. The V end was cut by 6 bases, the J end by 8 bases, with 16 bases between. CDR3 nucleotides: TGTGCCAGCAGCTACCCAGGGGTGGGCGGCTACACCTTC. It specifies CASSYPGVGGYTF.

The chain links TRBV6-5 to TRBJ1-2; TRBD1 might be the D (5 bases). V shed 8 bases and J shed 0 bases, with 16 bases lying between them. The CDR3 has 15 residues. Per germline, CDR1 MNHEY and CDR2 SVGAGI. DNA of the CDR3: TGTGCCAGCCAGAAACAGGCGACAGCTAACTATGGCTACACCTTC. Its translation: CASQKQATANYGYTF.

The rearrangement uses TRBV7-9 and TRBJ1-4; D unclear. Per the germline V gene, CDR1 is SEHNR and CDR2 is FQNEAQ (reference sequence). Trimming pared 7 bases from V and 8 bases from J, leaving 17 bases between. CDR3 length equals 14 residues. CDR3 DNA: TGTGCCAGCACCCCGGGGAGGGTCTTGGAAAAACTGTTTTTT. Its protein product is CASTPGRVLEKLFF.

The chain couples TRBV5-6 to TRBJ1-6; D is undetermined. CDR3 length: 14 residues. CDR1 is SGHDT, CDR2 YYEEEE, per germline. V was trimmed by 1 base and J by 7 bases, leaving 9 bases between them. CDR3 coding DNA: TGTGCCAGCAGCTTGCTCACAGAGAATTCACCCCTCCACTTT. Translated: CASSLLTENSPLHF.

The chain employs TRBV5-6 and TRBJ1-2, with 7 bases matching TRBD1. CDR3 length equals 14 residues. The trim removed 2 bases at V and 4 bases at J, leaving 5 bases unmatched. CDR1 and CDR2 (germline): SGHDT, YYEEEE. In nucleotides, the CDR3 is TGTGCCAGCAGCTTAGTGGGGACAGCCTATGGCTACACCTTC. Its protein is CASSLVGTAYGYTF. The whole variable domain, remainder taken from reference TRBV5-6 and TRBJ1-2, is DAGVTQSPTHLIKTRGQQVTLRCSPKSGHDTVSWYQQALGQGPQFIFQYYEEEERQRGNFPDRFSGHQFPNYSSELNVNALLLGDSALYLCASSLVGTAYGYTFGSGTRLTVV.

Only one count was recorded for this clone. The chain carries TRBV5-6 and TRBJ2-5; D gene unclear. The CDR3 covers 15 residues. The V gene lost 1 base and the J gene lost 0 bases, with 10 bases spanning the gap. Germline V gene data show CDR1 as SGHDT and CDR2 as YYEEEE. CDR3 DNA: TGTGCCAGCAGCTTGTCTGGATTGTACCAAGAGACCCAGTACTTC. It is translated as CASSLSGLYQETQYF.

The chain recombines TRBV18 with TRBJ1-2; D unclear. Trimming cost V 4 bases and J 3 bases, with 3 bases left between them. This CDR3 is built from 11 residues. Germline V CDR1 and CDR2: KGHSH, LQKENI. CDR3 amino acids: CASSQDYGYTF. The CDR3 coding sequence is TGTGCCAGCTCACAGGACTATGGCTACACCTTC.

This chain uses TRBV7-8 with TRBJ1-1, with 7 nucleotides matching TRBD1. Germline V gene sequence: CDR1 SGHVS, CDR2 FQNEAQ. The trim removed 1 base at V and 11 bases at J, leaving 7 bases unmatched. The CDR3 extends over 13 amino acids. The CDR3 coding sequence is TGTGCCAGCAGCTTAGACGAGACAGGGCGGGCTTTCTTT. The encoded protein is CASSLDETGRAFF.

The chain employs TRBV6-2 or TRBV6-3 and TRBJ2-5, with 15 bases fitting TRBD2. J was trimmed by 4 bases and V by 6 bases; bases with no gene match: 12. CDR3 length: 18 amino acids. Germline V gene data show CDR1 as MNHEY and CDR2 as SVGEGT. The CDR3, as DNA: TGTGCCAGCAGCCCTACCCCGGGACTAGCGGGGGGCGGAGAGACCCAGTACTTC. Its protein product is CASSPTPGLAGGGETQYF.

V gene TRBV19 combines with J gene TRBJ2-3; 8 bases line up with TRBD1. Losses at the gene ends were 3 bases for V and 4 bases for J; bases not matched to a gene: 9. The CDR3 is 16 residues long. Germline lookup yields CDR1 LNHDA and CDR2 SQIVND (reference sequence). Here the CDR3 DNA reads TGTGCCAGTAGTATCAAGAGGACAGGGATAGCAGATACGCAGTATTTT. This encodes CASSIKRTGIADTQYF.